This passage covers 31 T cell receptor beta chains from one sample sequenced in a study of blood T cells in healthy people across ages. Together with a sample-barcoded 5' primer, a J-beta primer mix was included in a second PCR lasting roughly 6 to 12 cycles. TCRdb reanalysed the 5' RACE reads using MiXCR and keeps one entry per CDR3 protein. The sample shows about 1.5 million distinct CDR3 sequences, around 39% of them seen only once. The sample consisted of blood. The receptors stem from a woman between 18 and 29 years old in good health.

The genes are TRBV10-3 and TRBJ2-1; TRBD2 agrees at 9 bases. The trim removed 10 bases at V and 9 bases at J, leaving 10 bases unmatched. Germline V gene data show CDR1 as ENHRY and CDR2 as SYGVKD. The CDR3 loop spans 13 amino acids. The CDR3 sequence is CATRLAEVGEQFF. CDR3 DNA sequence: TGTGCCACCCGACTAGCGGAGGTGGGTGAGCAGTTCTTC.

This CDR3 reads CSARSGRGGPDTQYF. In DNA, the CDR3 is TGCAGTGCTAGAAGTGGGAGGGGTGGCCCAGATACGCAGTATTTT. The V and J genes are TRBV20-1 and TRBJ2-3; 7 positions match TRBD2. Trimming took 2 bases from V and 4 from J; bases not matched to a gene: 9. In germline, CDR1 is DFQATT, CDR2 SNEGSKA (reference sequence). The CDR3 is 15 residues long.

The gene calls are TRBV5-1 and TRBJ2-1; the match to TRBD2 covers 9 bases. V lost 3 bases and J lost 6; bases outside the gene matches: 7. The germline gives CDR1 SGHRS, CDR2 YFSETQ. This CDR3 has 15 amino acids. The chain's CDR3 is CASSSLGGGGNEQFF. The CDR3, as DNA: TGCGCCAGCAGCTCCCTAGGCGGGGGGGGCAATGAGCAGTTCTTC.

The chain carries TRBV28 and TRBJ2-1; D remains ambiguous. The V gene lost 4 bases and the J gene lost 12 bases, with 13 bases spanning the gap. The germline V gene has CDR1 MDHEN and CDR2 SYDVKM. The CDR3 contains 12 residues. The CDR3 DNA reads TGTGCCAGCAGTTCCCCCGGGTATGGGCAGTTCTTC. This codes for CASSSPGYGQFF.

The chain couples TRBV3-1 to TRBJ2-5, with D perhaps TRBD1 or TRBD2 (5 bases each). Germline CDR1 LGHDT, CDR2 YNNKEL (reference sequence). Trimming removed 3 bases from V and 5 bases from J, with 13 bases in between. CDR3 length equals 14 residues. CDR3 amino acids: CASSQRGVTETQYF. In nucleotides, the CDR3 is TGTGCCAGCAGCCAGAGAGGGGTTACGGAGACCCAGTACTTC.

This clonotype was seen a few times. CDR3 region: CASSPGGSLLYNEQFF. The CDR3 nucleotides read TGTGCCAGCAGCCCAGGCGGGTCCCTCCTCTACAATGAGCAGTTCTTC. V and J are TRBV3-1 and TRBJ2-1; weak D call: TRBD2 (5 bases). V lost 4 bases and J lost 3, with 16 bases in between. Germline CDR1 reads LGHDT; CDR2 reads YNNKEL (reference sequence). The CDR3 is 16 amino acids.

This rearrangement joins TRBV2 to TRBJ2-5; 8 bases match TRBD2. Trimming cost V 3 bases and J 4 bases; bases outside gene matches: 7. Looked up from germline, CDR1 is SNHLY and CDR2 is FYNNEI. CDR3 length: 15 amino acids. CDR3 protein: CASSEESGSGETQYF. CDR3 DNA sequence: TGTGCCAGCAGTGAGGAAAGCGGGAGCGGAGAGACCCAGTACTTC.

DNA for the CDR3: TGTGCCAGCAGCTTAGACAGCTTTAATGAAAAACTGTTTTTT. Translated: CASSLDSFNEKLFF. The chain links TRBV11-2 to TRBJ1-4, with D uncertain. This CDR3 region has 14 residues. Germline V gene sequence: CDR1 SGHAT, CDR2 FQNNGV. The ends were cut back, 0 bases at V and 4 bases at J, with 6 bases in the middle. Based on the CDR3 plus reference TRBV11-2 and TRBJ1-4, the full variable domain is EAGVAQSPRYKIIEKRQSVAFWCNPISGHATLYWYQQILGQGPKLLIQFQNNGVVDDSQLPKDRFSAERLKGVDSTLKIQPAKLEDSAVYLCASSLDSFNEKLFFGSGTQLSVL.

This sequence joins TRBV4-1 and TRBJ2-3; 7 bases are a match to TRBD2. Germline CDR1 MGHRA, CDR2 YSYEKL. With 7 bases clipped from V and 4 bases from J, the junction kept 14 bases outside the gene matches. The length of the CDR3 is 16 residues. In DNA form, the CDR3 reads TGCGCCAGCAAGCCCGCGGGCGGGAGCGGCCCAGATACGCAGTATTTT. Protein: CASKPAGGSGPDTQYF.

CDR3 sequence reads: CSARDGEGTGIIYNEQFF. The CDR3 nucleotides are TGCAGTGCTAGAGATGGCGAGGGGACAGGGATCATCTACAATGAGCAGTTCTTC. The rearrangement joins TRBV20-1 to TRBJ2-1; 9 nucleotides match TRBD1. Germline V gives CDR1 DFQATT, CDR2 SNEGSKA (reference sequence). The CDR3 length is 18 residues. With 0 bases clipped from V and 3 bases from J, the junction kept 12 bases outside the gene matches.

The chain joins TRBV3-1 to TRBJ2-5, with TRBD2 identical over 9 bases. Germline CDR1 reads LGHDT; CDR2 reads YNNKEL (reference sequence). CDR3 length equals 17 residues. Trimming cost V 2 bases and J 2 bases; bases outside gene matches: 9. The CDR3 reads CASSQRRNLAGQETQYF. The DNA for the CDR3 is TGTGCCAGCAGCCAAAGGCGAAACCTAGCGGGGCAAGAGACCCAGTACTTC.

The rearrangement links TRBV7-2 to TRBJ2-1, with 11 bases that match TRBD2. CDR3 length: 16 residues. Looked up from germline, CDR1 is SGHTA and CDR2 is FQGNSA. Trimming removed 5 bases from V and 4 bases from J; junction bases left unmatched: 7. The CDR3 spells CTSSSSLAGGYNEQFF. Here the CDR3 DNA reads TGTACCAGCAGCAGTTCCTTAGCGGGGGGGTACAATGAGCAGTTCTTC.

This chain joins TRBV12-3 or TRBV12-4 and TRBJ1-5; D may be TRBD1 (6 bases). This CDR3 is built from 13 residues. Trimming cost V 7 bases and J 7 bases, with 14 bases left between them. In DNA, the CDR3 is TGTGCCAGCACCTGGGGGGGGCGGCAGCCCCAGCATTTT. This encodes CASTWGGRQPQHF.

The chain carries TRBV10-3 and TRBJ2-7; D perhaps matches TRBD1 (6 bases). Trimming left V 2 bases short and J 7 bases short, with 24 bases between. CDR1 and CDR2 from the germline V gene are ENHRY and SYGVKD. The CDR3 runs to 17 residues. The CDR3 is CAISESQGQLLPNEQYF. The CDR3 DNA is TGTGCCATCAGTGAGAGCCAGGGACAACTATTGCCCAATGAGCAGTACTTC.

The chain carries TRBV28 and TRBJ1-2; TRBD1 agrees at 9 bases. V was pared by 7 bases and J by 4 bases, with 13 bases of the junction left unmatched. Germline loops: CDR1 MDHEN, CDR2 SYDVKM. CDR3 length: 16 amino acids. In DNA form, the CDR3 reads TGTGCCAGCATTGAGAGAGGACAGGGGCCGCCCTATGGCTACACCTTC. Amino acid sequence: CASIERGQGPPYGYTF.

The J gene is TRBJ1-4, the V gene TRBV3-1; 8 bases fit TRBD1. The CDR3 sequence is 15 residues long. Unmatched junction bases numbered 5, after V lost 2 bases and J lost 6 bases. Per germline, CDR1 LGHDT and CDR2 YNNKEL (reference sequence). The CDR3, as DNA: TGTGCCAGCAGCCAAACAACAGGGGGAGATGAAAAACTGTTTTTT. This translates into CASSQTTGGDEKLFF. The full variable domain, completed using reference TRBV3-1 and TRBJ1-4, is DTAVSQTPKYLVTQMGNDKSIKCEQNLGHDTMYWYKQDSKKFLKIMFSYNNKELIINETVPNRFSPKSPDKAHLNLHINSLELGDSAVYFCASSQTTGGDEKLFFGSGTQLSVL.

This clonotype was observed a handful of times. CDR3 region: CSAEATGLGYTF. CDR3 nucleotide sequence: TGCAGTGCTGAGGCGACAGGGCTTGGCTACACCTTC. The chain joins TRBV20-1 to TRBJ1-2; 7 bases agree with TRBD1. Germline V gene lookup returns CDR1 DFQATT and CDR2 SNEGSKA (reference sequence). Unmatched junction bases numbered 7, after V lost 5 bases and J lost 7 bases. This CDR3 has 12 residues.

The chain joins TRBV12-3 or TRBV12-4 to TRBJ2-5; TRBD1 might be the D (6 bases). Trimming pared 5 bases from V and 4 bases from J, leaving 17 bases between. CDR3 length: 15 amino acids. CDR3 protein: CASSLNRAGTETQYF. The CDR3 nucleotides are TGTGCCAGCAGTCTAAACAGGGCAGGGACAGAGACCCAGTACTTC.

Many counts were recorded for this clonotype. The V gene is TRBV7-2, the J gene TRBJ2-1, with D hard to call. Germline CDR1 reads SGHTA; CDR2 reads FQGNSA. The V end lost 1 base, the J end lost 12 bases, and 10 bases lay between the germline ends. CDR3 length: 12 amino acids. The CDR3 bases are TGTGCCAGCAGCTTAGATCTCTTTGCGCAGTTCTTC. It specifies CASSLDLFAQFF.

This chain joins TRBV28 and TRBJ2-5, with 8 bases lining up with TRBD2. The CDR3 consists of 17 residues. CDR1 is MDHEN, CDR2 SYDVKM, per germline. V gave up 6 bases and J gave up 4 bases; unmatched junction bases: 16. This CDR3 reads CASSRRSGREGRETQYF. CDR3 bases: TGTGCCAGCAGCCGTCGCTCTGGACGGGAGGGGCGAGAGACCCAGTACTTC.

The chain carries TRBV27 and TRBJ2-1; 15 bases match TRBD2. The CDR3 contains 19 residues. J lost 3 bases, V lost 2 bases, and 8 bases had no gene match. Germline CDR1 reads MNHEY; CDR2 reads SMNVEV (reference sequence). CDR3: CASSLGLAGGPGFYNEQFF. The CDR3 region has the DNA TGTGCCAGCAGTTTAGGACTAGCGGGGGGGCCTGGCTTCTACAATGAGCAGTTCTTC.

On this clonotype: An end of the junction does not agree with germline; a read error may underlie this. The V call is TRBV12-3 or TRBV12-4, the J call TRBJ2-2; no clear D. This CDR3 spans 16 amino acids. CDR3 coding DNA: TGTGCCAGCAGTTCCCCCGCAGCTCCGAACCCCGGGGAGCTGTTTTTT. This sequence encodes CASSSPAAPNPGELFF.

The chain links TRBV14 to TRBJ2-5; TRBD1 agrees at 10 bases. This CDR3 contains 16 residues. Per the germline V gene, CDR1 is SGHDN and CDR2 is FVKESK. The V gene end was trimmed by 0 bases and the J gene end by 1 base; junction bases not matched to a gene: 2. CDR3 amino acids: CASSQDRDRGQETQYF. In DNA, the CDR3 is TGTGCCAGCAGCCAAGATAGGGACAGGGGCCAAGAGACCCAGTACTTC.

The CDR3 reads CASSLSGTRNNEQFF. Here the CDR3 DNA reads TGTGCCAGCAGTTTAAGCGGGACCAGAAACAATGAGCAGTTCTTC. V is TRBV12-3 or TRBV12-4 and J is TRBJ2-1, with TRBD2 matching over 7 bases. The ends lost 2 bases at V and 5 bases at J; junction bases unmatched: 6. This CDR3 comprises 15 residues.

This clonotype turned up a few times. The chain links TRBV3-1 to TRBJ1-6; 7 bases agree with TRBD1. Germline V gene data show CDR1 as LGHDT and CDR2 as YNNKEL (reference sequence). The V gene end was trimmed by 1 base and the J gene end by 6 bases; junction bases not matched to a gene: 3. There are 15 residues in the CDR3. CDR3 protein: CASSQGQGVNSPLHF. CDR3 DNA sequence: TGTGCCAGCAGCCAAGGGCAGGGGGTTAATTCACCCCTCCACTTT.

This clonotype appeared a few times. The chain links TRBV28 to TRBJ2-1; D remains ambiguous. Per germline, CDR1 MDHEN and CDR2 SYDVKM. The CDR3 has 14 amino acids. The V gene lost 6 bases and the J gene lost 1 base, with 10 bases spanning the gap. The CDR3 is CASRQAGSYNEQFF. CDR3 sequence (DNA): TGTGCCAGCAGGCAGGCAGGTTCCTACAATGAGCAGTTCTTC.

The chain uses TRBV7-8 and TRBJ2-3; tentatively, D is TRBD1 (5 bases). Germline V gene sequence: CDR1 SGHVS, CDR2 FQNEAQ. The V gene lost 5 bases and the J gene lost 2 bases, with 11 bases spanning the gap. The CDR3 has 14 residues. The CDR3, as DNA: TGTGCCAGCAGCCCCACGGACACCACAGATACGCAGTATTTT. Translation gives CASSPTDTTDTQYF.

This clonotype has a handful of counts. The chain recombines TRBV12-3 or TRBV12-4 with TRBJ2-2, with D possibly being TRBD1 (5 bases). Trimming took off 1 base at V and 7 bases at J, with 10 bases between the two ends. This CDR3 spans 14 amino acids. Written as DNA, the CDR3 is TGTGCCAGCAGTTTAGACAGGATTAACGGGGAGCTGTTTTTT. Translation: CASSLDRINGELFF.

The chain links TRBV6-5 to TRBJ2-7; D is undetermined. The CDR3 covers 17 residues. The V gene lost 2 bases and the J gene lost 7 bases, with 24 bases spanning the gap. Germline CDR1 and CDR2: MNHEY and SVGAGI. CDR3 residues: CASSYQPWPSVGNEQYF. For the CDR3, the DNA is TGTGCCAGCAGTTACCAACCATGGCCTAGTGTAGGAAATGAGCAGTACTTC.

The chain employs TRBV12-3 or TRBV12-4 and TRBJ2-5; 11 bases are a match to TRBD1. The CDR3 contains 16 residues. Losses at the gene ends were 2 bases for V and 7 bases for J; bases not matched to a gene: 9. The CDR3 spells CASSLQGTGGMTTQYF. CDR3 bases: TGTGCCAGCAGTTTACAGGGGACAGGGGGTATGACGACCCAGTACTTC.

The chain has TRBV20-1 and TRBJ1-1; D may be TRBD1 (6 bases). There are 12 residues in the CDR3. Germline CDR1 and CDR2: DFQATT and SNEGSKA (reference sequence). V was trimmed by 7 bases and J by 7 bases, leaving 16 bases between them. The DNA for the CDR3 is TGCAGTGTAGCTGAGACAGGCGTTGAAGCTTTCTTT. Its translation: CSVAETGVEAFF.